Below, 17 T cell receptor beta chains from the same sample are listed, as sequenced in a study of blood T cell repertoires in COVID-19. Assay: immunoSEQ multiplex PCR; the TCRdb copy retains only in-frame clones and omits some. The sample has 200,000 to 250,000 clones; 80% to 90% are singletons. The material sequenced was peripheral blood. These receptors originate from a woman aged 45-65 years with acute or convalescent COVID-19.

The gene calls are TRBV4-3 and TRBJ2-1, with 10 bases lining up with TRBD2. CDR1 LGHNA and CDR2 YSLEER come from the germline V gene. V lost 3 bases, J lost 1 base, and 9 bases stayed unmatched. The CDR3 is 18 amino acids. CDR3 nucleotide sequence: TGCGCCAGCAGCCAGGCCCCCCTAGCGGGAGAATCCTACAATGAGCAGTTCTTC. It encodes CASSQAPLAGESYNEQFF.

The gene calls are TRBV6-5 and TRBJ1-4; no definite D call. The CDR3 extends over 14 amino acids. V was clipped by 4 bases and J by 5 bases, with 11 bases between them. CDR1 MNHEY and CDR2 SVGAGI come from the germline V gene. In nucleotides, the CDR3 is TGTGCCAGCAGTTTGACATACGGAAATGAAAAACTGTTTTTT. As protein: CASSLTYGNEKLFF.

V gene TRBV2 combines with J gene TRBJ1-5; D unresolved. With 4 bases removed from V and 1 base from J, the gap between germline ends came to 11 bases. This CDR3 spans 15 amino acids. The germline V gene has CDR1 SNHLY and CDR2 FYNNEI. The CDR3 nucleotides are TGTGCCAGCAGTGTGGGCCATAAGAGCAATCAGCCCCAGCATTTT. Its translation: CASSVGHKSNQPQHF.

The J gene is TRBJ1-1, the V gene TRBV19; tentative D call: TRBD1 (6 bases). Per the germline V gene, CDR1 is LNHDA and CDR2 is SQIVND (reference sequence). The length of the CDR3 is 15 residues. Trimming took off 3 bases at V and 0 bases at J, with 11 bases between the two ends. The CDR3 DNA reads TGTGCCAGTAGTATGGGCCGGACAGTGAACACTGAAGCTTTCTTT. Translation gives CASSMGRTVNTEAFF.

There are a few counts of this clone. This chain links TRBV10-1 with TRBJ2-1, with TRBD1 matching over 10 bases. The V and J ends lost 7 bases and 4 bases, in that order; junction bases with no gene match: 7. The CDR3 covers 15 residues. Germline lookup yields CDR1 WNHNN and CDR2 SYGVQD (reference sequence). The CDR3 is CASTPGTGVYNEQFF. The CDR3 DNA sequence: TGCGCCAGCACTCCCGGGACAGGGGTTTACAATGAGCAGTTCTTC.

CDR3 in amino acids: CASSNLYNYGYTF. Here the CDR3 DNA reads TGTGCCAGCAGCAACTTGTATAACTATGGCTACACCTTC. This chain connects TRBV7-2 to TRBJ1-2, with D uncertain. Trimming shortened V by 5 bases and J by 1 base, and 8 bases separated the two germline ends. Looked up from germline, CDR1 is SGHTA and CDR2 is FQGNSA. CDR3 length: 13 amino acids.

The chain joins TRBV6-6 to TRBJ1-1; 8 nucleotides match TRBD1. The CDR3 extends over 14 amino acids. Trimming took 5 bases from V and 7 from J; bases not matched to a gene: 9. Germline V CDR1 and CDR2: MNHNY, SVGAGI (reference sequence). The CDR3 protein is CASSHPGGPVEAFF. The CDR3 nucleotides read TGTGCCAGCAGTCACCCAGGGGGCCCGGTTGAAGCTTTCTTT.

This chain joins TRBV7-2 and TRBJ2-1; 12 bases are shared with TRBD2. The CDR3 has 16 amino acids. V trimming: 1 base; J trimming: 5 bases; junction bases outside the gene matches: 3. CDR1 and CDR2 (germline): SGHTA, FQGNSA. The chain's CDR3 is CASSLVGLAGNNEQFF. CDR3 coding DNA: TGTGCCAGCAGCTTAGTAGGACTAGCGGGGAACAATGAGCAGTTCTTC.

The chain joins TRBV4-1 to TRBJ2-7, with 9 nucleotides matching TRBD1. With 5 bases clipped from V and 2 bases from J, the junction kept 1 base outside the gene matches. The CDR3 sequence is 13 residues long. Germline V gene data show CDR1 as MGHRA and CDR2 as YSYEKL. The CDR3 DNA follows: TGCGCCAGCAGCTGGGACAGGGCCTACGAGCAGTACTTC. It codes for CASSWDRAYEQYF.

The table lists this clone with a few counts. This chain uses TRBV5-6 with TRBJ1-2; no reliable D call. This CDR3 has 12 residues. Germline V gene sequence: CDR1 SGHDT, CDR2 YYEEEE. The ends were cut back, 4 bases at V and 6 bases at J, with 10 bases in the middle. CDR3 sequence (DNA): TGTGCCAGCAGCGCGGGGTTGAATGGCTACACCTTC. The encoded protein is CASSAGLNGYTF.

The chain employs TRBV6-5 and TRBJ1-1; D uncertain. CDR3 length: 14 amino acids. From germline, CDR1 is MNHEY and CDR2 SVGAGI. V was shortened by 4 bases and J by 4 bases, with 13 bases between the two germline ends. The DNA of the CDR3 is TGTGCCAGCAGTTCAACAGTATTCCCCACTGAAGCTTTCTTT. It translates to CASSSTVFPTEAFF.

This clone was seen a single time. CDR3 in amino acids: CASSQGLAGAHEQFF. CDR3 sequence (DNA): TGTGCCAGCAGCCAAGGGCTAGCGGGAGCGCATGAGCAGTTCTTC. The chain employs TRBV3-1 (or the pseudogene TRBV3-2) and TRBJ2-1, with TRBD2 matching over 10 bases. Trimming removed 1 base from V and 8 bases from J; junction bases left unmatched: 5. From germline, CDR1 is LGHDT and CDR2 YNNKEL (reference sequence). The CDR3 contains 15 residues.

J is TRBJ1-1 and V is TRBV2; possibly TRBD1 for D (5 bases). Germline values: CDR1 SNHLY, CDR2 FYNNEI. The CDR3 contains 13 residues. V dropped 2 bases and J dropped 4 bases, with 8 bases sitting between them. The chain's CDR3 is CASSERGPTEAFF. The CDR3 bases are TGTGCCAGCAGTGAAAGGGGCCCCACTGAAGCTTTCTTT. The full variable domain, completed using reference TRBV2 and TRBJ1-1, is EPEVTQTPSHQVTQMGQEVILRCVPISNHLYFYWYRQILGQKVEFLVSFYNNEISEKSEIFDDQFSVERPDGSNFTLKIRSTKLEDSAMYFCASSERGPTEAFFGQGTRLTVV.

This clone was picked up one time. V usage is TRBV11-3 and J usage is TRBJ1-4; the match to TRBD1 covers 8 bases. Losses at the gene ends were 1 base for V and 8 bases for J; bases not matched to a gene: 6. Germline assignment: CDR1 SGHNT and CDR2 YENEEA. This CDR3 region has 15 residues. The CDR3 sequence is CASSLGDRQWEKLFF. DNA of the CDR3: TGTGCCAGCAGCTTAGGGGACAGGCAATGGGAAAAACTGTTTTTT.

This sequence joins TRBV6-4 and TRBJ2-3; 10 bases match TRBD2. Germline V gene lookup returns CDR1 MRHNA and CDR2 SNTAGT. V gave up 6 bases and J gave up 1 base; unmatched junction bases: 4. This CDR3 has 15 residues. CDR3 DNA: TGTGCCAGCAGAGCCGGGACTAGCGGCACAGATACGCAGTATTTT. Amino acid sequence: CASRAGTSGTDTQYF.

The gene calls are TRBV7-2 and TRBJ2-6; the D is unclear. The CDR3 consists of 15 residues. The germline CDR1 and CDR2 sequences are SGHTA and FQGNSA. V dropped 2 bases and J dropped 0 bases, with 5 bases sitting between them. In DNA form, the CDR3 reads TGTGCCAGCAGCTTAAGGAGCTCTGGGGCCAACGTCCTGACTTTC. Residues: CASSLRSSGANVLTF.

The count of this clone is one. This rearrangement joins TRBV11-2 to TRBJ2-7; 7 bases align to TRBD2. After removal of 2 bases from V and 5 bases from J, the junction contained 6 bases not matched to a gene. The germline CDR1 and CDR2 sequences are SGHAT and FQNNGV. This CDR3 has 14 amino acids. The CDR3: CASSLLTGGNEQYF. The DNA for the CDR3 is TGTGCCAGCAGCTTATTGACGGGAGGCAACGAGCAGTACTTC.